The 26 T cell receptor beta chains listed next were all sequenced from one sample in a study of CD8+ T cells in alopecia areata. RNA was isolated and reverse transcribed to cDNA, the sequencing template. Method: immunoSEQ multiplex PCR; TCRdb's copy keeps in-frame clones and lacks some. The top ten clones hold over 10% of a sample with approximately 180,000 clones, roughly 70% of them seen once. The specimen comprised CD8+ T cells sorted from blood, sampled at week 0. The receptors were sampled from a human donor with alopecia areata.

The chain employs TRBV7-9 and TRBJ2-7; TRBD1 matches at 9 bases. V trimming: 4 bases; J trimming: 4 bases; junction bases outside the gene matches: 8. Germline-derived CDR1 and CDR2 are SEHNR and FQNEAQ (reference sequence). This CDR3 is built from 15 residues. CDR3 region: CASSSRTGDTYEQYF. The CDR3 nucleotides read TGTGCCAGCAGCTCCCGGACAGGGGATACTTACGAGCAGTACTTC.

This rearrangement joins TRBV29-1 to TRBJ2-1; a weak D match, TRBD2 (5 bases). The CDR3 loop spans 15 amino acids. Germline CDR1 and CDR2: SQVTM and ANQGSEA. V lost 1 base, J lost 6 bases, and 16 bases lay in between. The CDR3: CSVEGEFSAGNEQFF. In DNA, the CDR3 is TGCAGCGTTGAAGGGGAGTTTAGCGCGGGCAATGAGCAGTTCTTC.

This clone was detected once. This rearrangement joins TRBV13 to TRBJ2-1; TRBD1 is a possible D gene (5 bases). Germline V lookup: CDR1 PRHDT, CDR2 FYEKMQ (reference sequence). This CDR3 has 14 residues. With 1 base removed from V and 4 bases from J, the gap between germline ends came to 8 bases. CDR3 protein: CASSLVGQYNEQFF. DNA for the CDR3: TGTGCCAGCAGCTTAGTGGGGCAATACAATGAGCAGTTCTTC. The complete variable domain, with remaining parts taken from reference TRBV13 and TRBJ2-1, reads AAGVIQSPRHLIKEKRETATLKCYPIPRHDTVYWYQQGPGQDPQFLISFYEKMQSDKGSIPDRFSAQQFSDYHSELNMSSLELGDSALYFCASSLVGQYNEQFFGPGTRLTVL.

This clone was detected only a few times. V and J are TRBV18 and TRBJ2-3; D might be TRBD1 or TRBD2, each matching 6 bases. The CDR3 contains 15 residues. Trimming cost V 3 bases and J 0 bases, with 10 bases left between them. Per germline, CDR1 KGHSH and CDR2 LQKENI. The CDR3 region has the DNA TGTGCCAGCTCACCCGGGGGCGAGAGCACAGATACGCAGTATTTT. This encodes CASSPGGESTDTQYF.

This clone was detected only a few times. The CDR3 loop is CASSPTGGYGYTF. The CDR3 nucleotides read TGTGCCAGCAGCCCGACAGGGGGCTATGGCTACACCTTC. This chain links TRBV7-9 with TRBJ1-2; 9 bases align to TRBD1. CDR1 and CDR2 from the germline V gene are SEHNR and FQNEAQ (reference sequence). V gave up 5 bases and J gave up 4 bases; unmatched junction bases: 2. The CDR3 consists of 13 residues.

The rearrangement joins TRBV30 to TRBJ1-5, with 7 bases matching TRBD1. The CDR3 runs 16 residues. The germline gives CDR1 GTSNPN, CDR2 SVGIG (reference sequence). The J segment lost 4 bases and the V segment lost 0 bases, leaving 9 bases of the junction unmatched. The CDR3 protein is CAWSVPQGRLNQPQHF. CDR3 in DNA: TGTGCCTGGAGTGTACCACAGGGGAGACTAAATCAGCCCCAGCATTTT.

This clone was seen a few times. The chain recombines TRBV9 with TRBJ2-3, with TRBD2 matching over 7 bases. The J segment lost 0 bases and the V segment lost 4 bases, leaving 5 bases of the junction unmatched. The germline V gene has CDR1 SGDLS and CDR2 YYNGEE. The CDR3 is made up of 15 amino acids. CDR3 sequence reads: CASSPRGDSTDTQYF. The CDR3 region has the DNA TGTGCCAGCAGCCCACGGGGGGATAGCACAGATACGCAGTATTTT. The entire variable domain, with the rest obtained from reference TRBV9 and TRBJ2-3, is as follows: DSGVTQTPKHLITATGQRVTLRCSPRSGDLSVYWYQQSLDQGLQFLIQYYNGEERAKGNILERFSAQQFPDLHSELNLSSLELGDSALYFCASSPRGDSTDTQYFGPGTRLTVL.

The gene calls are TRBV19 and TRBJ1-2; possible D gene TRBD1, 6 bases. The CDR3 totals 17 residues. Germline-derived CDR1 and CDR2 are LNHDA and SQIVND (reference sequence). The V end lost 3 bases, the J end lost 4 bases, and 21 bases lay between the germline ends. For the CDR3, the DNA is TGTGCCAGTAGTATTGCCTCGCTCGGGGGGGCTGGCTATGGCTACACCTTC. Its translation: CASSIASLGGAGYGYTF.

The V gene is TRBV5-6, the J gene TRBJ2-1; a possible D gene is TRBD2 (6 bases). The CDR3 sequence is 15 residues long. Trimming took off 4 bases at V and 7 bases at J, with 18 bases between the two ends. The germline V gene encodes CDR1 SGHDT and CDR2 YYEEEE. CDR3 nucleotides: TGTGCCAGCAGCCCCCGGGACTGGGAGAGTAATGAGCAGTTCTTC. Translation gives CASSPRDWESNEQFF.

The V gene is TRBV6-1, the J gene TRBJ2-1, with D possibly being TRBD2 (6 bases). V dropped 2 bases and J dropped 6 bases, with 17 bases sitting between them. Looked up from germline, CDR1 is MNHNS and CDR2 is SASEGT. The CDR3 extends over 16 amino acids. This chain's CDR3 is CASSESRRDYLNEQFF. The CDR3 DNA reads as TGTGCCAGCAGTGAATCGAGGCGGGATTACCTCAATGAGCAGTTCTTC.

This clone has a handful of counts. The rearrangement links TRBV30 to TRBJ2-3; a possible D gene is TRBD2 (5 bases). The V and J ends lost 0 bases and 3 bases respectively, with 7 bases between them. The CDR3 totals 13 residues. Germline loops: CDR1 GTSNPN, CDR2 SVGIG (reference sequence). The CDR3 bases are TGTGCCTGGAGTGTGGACTCGACAGATACGCAGTATTTT. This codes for CAWSVDSTDTQYF. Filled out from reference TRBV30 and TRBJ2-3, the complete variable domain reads SQTIHQWPATLVQPVGSPLSLECTVEGTSNPNLYWYRQAAGRGLQLLFYSVGIGQISSEVPQNLSASRPQDRQFILSSKKLLLSDSGFYLCAWSVDSTDTQYFGPGTRLTVL.

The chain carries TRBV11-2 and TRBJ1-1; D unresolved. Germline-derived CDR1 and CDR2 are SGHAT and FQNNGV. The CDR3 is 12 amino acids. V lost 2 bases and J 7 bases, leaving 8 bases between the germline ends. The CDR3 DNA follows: TGTGCCAGCAGCTTAATGGGCAGTGAAGCTTTCTTT. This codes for CASSLMGSEAFF.

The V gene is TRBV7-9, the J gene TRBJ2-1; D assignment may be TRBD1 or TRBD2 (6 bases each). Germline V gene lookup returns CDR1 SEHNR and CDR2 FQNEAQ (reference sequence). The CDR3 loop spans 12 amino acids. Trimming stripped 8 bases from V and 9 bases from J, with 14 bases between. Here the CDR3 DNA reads TGTGCCAGCTGCGGGGACAACCCTGAGCAGTTCTTC. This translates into CASCGDNPEQFF.

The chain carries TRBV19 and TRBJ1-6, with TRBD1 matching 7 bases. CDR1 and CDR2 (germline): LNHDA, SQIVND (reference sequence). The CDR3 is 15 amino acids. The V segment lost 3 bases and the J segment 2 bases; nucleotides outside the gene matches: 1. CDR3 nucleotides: TGTGCCAGTAGTATCGGGACAGCCTATAATTCACCCCTCCACTTT. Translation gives CASSIGTAYNSPLHF. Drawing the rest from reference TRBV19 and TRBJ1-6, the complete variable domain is DGGITQSPKYLFRKEGQNVTLSCEQNLNHDAMYWYRQDPGQGLRLIYYSQIVNDFQKGDIAEGYSVSREKKESFPLTVTSAQKNPTAFYLCASSIGTAYNSPLHFGNGTRLTVT.

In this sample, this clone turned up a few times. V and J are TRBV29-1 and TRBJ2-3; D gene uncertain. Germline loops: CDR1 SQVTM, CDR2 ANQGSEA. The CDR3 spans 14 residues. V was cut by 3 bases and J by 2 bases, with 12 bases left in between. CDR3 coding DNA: TGCAGCGTTGACCGAGAAACTTTCACAGATACGCAGTATTTT. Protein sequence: CSVDRETFTDTQYF.

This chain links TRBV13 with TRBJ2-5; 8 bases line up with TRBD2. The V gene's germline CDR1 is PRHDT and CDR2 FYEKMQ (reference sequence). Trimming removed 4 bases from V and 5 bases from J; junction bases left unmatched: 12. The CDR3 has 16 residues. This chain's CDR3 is CASSSPSGGAVETQYF. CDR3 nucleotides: TGTGCCAGCAGCTCCCCCTCGGGGGGGGCCGTGGAGACCCAGTACTTC.

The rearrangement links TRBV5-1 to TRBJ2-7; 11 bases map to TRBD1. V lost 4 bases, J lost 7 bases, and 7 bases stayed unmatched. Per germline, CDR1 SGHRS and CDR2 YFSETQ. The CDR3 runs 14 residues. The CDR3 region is CASSPGTGGGEQYF. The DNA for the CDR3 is TGCGCCAGCAGCCCCGGGACAGGGGGTGGTGAGCAGTACTTC.

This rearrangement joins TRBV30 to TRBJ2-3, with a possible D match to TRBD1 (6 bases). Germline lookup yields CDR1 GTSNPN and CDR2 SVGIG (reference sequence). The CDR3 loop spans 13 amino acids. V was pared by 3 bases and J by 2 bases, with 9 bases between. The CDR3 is CAWRQGYTDTQYF. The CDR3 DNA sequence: TGTGCCTGGAGACAGGGATACACAGATACGCAGTATTTT.

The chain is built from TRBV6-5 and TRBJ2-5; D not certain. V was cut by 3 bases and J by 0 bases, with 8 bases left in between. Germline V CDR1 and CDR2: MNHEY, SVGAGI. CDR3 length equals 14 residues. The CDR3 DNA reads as TGTGCCAGCAGTTATACAGCTAACCAAGAGACCCAGTACTTC. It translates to CASSYTANQETQYF.

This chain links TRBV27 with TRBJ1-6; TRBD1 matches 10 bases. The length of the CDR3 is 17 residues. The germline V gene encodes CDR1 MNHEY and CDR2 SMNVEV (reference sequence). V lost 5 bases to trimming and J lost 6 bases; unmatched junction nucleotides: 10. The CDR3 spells CASSPLGTGVPNSPLHF. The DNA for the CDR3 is TGTGCCAGCAGTCCCCTCGGGACAGGGGTTCCTAATTCACCCCTCCACTTT.

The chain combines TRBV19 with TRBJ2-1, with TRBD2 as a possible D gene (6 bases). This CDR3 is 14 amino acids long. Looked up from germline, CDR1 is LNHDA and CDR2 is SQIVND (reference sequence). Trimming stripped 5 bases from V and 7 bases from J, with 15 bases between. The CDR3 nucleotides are TGTGCCAGTAGTTTGGGGACTTCCGTAAATGAGCAGTTCTTC. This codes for CASSLGTSVNEQFF.

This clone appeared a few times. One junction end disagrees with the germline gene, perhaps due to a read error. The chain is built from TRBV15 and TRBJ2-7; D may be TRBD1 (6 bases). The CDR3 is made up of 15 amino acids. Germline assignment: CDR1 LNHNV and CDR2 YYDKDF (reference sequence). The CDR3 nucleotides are TGTGCCACCAGCGGAGACAGGAGCTTCCCCTACGAGCAGTACTTC. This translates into CATSGDRSFPYEQYF.

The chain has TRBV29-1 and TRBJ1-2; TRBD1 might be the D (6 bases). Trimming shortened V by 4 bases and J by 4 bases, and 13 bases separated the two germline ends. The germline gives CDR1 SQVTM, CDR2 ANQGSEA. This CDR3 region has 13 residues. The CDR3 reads CSVVDRGGYGYTF. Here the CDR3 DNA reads TGCAGCGTTGTTGACAGAGGGGGCTATGGCTACACCTTC.

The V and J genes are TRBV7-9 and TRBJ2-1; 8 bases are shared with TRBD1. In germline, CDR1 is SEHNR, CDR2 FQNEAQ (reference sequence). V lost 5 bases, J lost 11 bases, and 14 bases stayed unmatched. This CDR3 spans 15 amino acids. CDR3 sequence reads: CASSPDRGSLVKQFF. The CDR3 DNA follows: TGTGCCAGCAGCCCCGACAGGGGTTCCCTGGTTAAGCAGTTCTTC.

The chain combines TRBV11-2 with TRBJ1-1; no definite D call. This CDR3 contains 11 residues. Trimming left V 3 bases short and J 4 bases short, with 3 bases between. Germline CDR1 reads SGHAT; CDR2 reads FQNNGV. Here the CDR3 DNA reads TGTGCCAGCAGCTTCGGCACTGAAGCTTTCTTT. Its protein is CASSFGTEAFF.

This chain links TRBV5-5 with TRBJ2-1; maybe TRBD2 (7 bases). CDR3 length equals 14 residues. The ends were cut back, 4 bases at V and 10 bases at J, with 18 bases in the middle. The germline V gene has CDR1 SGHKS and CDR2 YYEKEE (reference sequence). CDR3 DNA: TGTGCCAGCAGCGCCCGGGGGGCGGGGGTGGAGCAGTTCTTC. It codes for CASSARGAGVEQFF.